This T cell receptor beta chain was sequenced for a study of blood T cells in healthy people across ages. At the level of the study: About one barcoded beta molecule was captured per two T cells (by template switching).

From germline, CDR1 is SQVTM and CDR2 ANQGSEA. The J segment lost 3 bases and the V segment lost 6 bases, leaving 8 bases of the junction unmatched. The CDR3 has 14 amino acids. Together with a sample-barcoded 5' primer, a J-beta primer mix was included in a second PCR lasting about 6 to 11 cycles. TCRdb used MiXCR to reprocess the 5' RACE reads, holding one entry per CDR3 protein. The sample holds almost 800,000 distinct CDR3 sequences, 58% seen once. This TCR was recovered from a man aged 30 to 45 in good health. This chain links TRBV29-1 with TRBJ2-1; TRBD2 agrees at 7 bases. The specimen was blood. CDR3 in DNA: TGCAGCGTAGAGCAAGCGGGGTACTACAATGAGCAGTTCTTC. It codes for CSVEQAGYYNEQFF.